This TCR beta chain was retrieved from a study of molecular identifiers for immune sequencing clone quantification. Study-level information: In replicates, RNA from roughly 21,000 or 96,000 naive CD8 cells was divided five ways and four parts were sequenced.

Each CDR3 protein is one row after TCRdb ran MiXCR on the PCR reads. Of some 580,000 distinct CDR3 sequences in the sample, roughly 27% were seen once. Study-wide results and caveats: Clones carrying above 20 RNA copies accounted for over 98% of effector molecules, under 1% in naive cells. Jurkat TCR RNA from one cell was spiked into about a million naive cells, and it was reportedly detectable there.

Naive CD8 T cells were sorted, and the gate applied was CD8+CD4-CCR7+CD45RA+. CDR1 and CDR2 from the germline V gene are KGHSY and FQNENV. The CDR3 is 16 residues long. Trimming cost V 1 base and J 8 bases, with 20 bases left between them. This clonotype was counted only a few times. Its target is not known. The J gene is TRBJ1-1, the V gene TRBV16; D call uncertain. The sequence was collected from a human donor in good health. Some libraries in this study had Jurkat cell RNA spiked in. The sequenced material came from naive CD8+ T cells from blood, with Jurkat cell RNA spiked in. Subset of the sample: FACS-sorted CD8+CD4-CCR7+CD45RA+ naive T cells. Written as DNA, the CDR3 is TGTGCCAGCAGCCAATTAGACCAAGCCCAAGGTAGGGAAGCTTTCTTT. This gives the protein CASSQLDQAQGREAFF.